This T cell receptor (beta chain) is from a study of blood T cell repertoires in COVID-19. The overall study: The cDNA or gDNA used as material had been derived from T cells, B-cell-depleted T cells, or PBMCs.

CDR1 and CDR2 from the germline V gene are GTSNPN and SVGIG (reference sequence). The CDR3 runs to 16 residues. With V trimmed by 1 base and J by 5 bases, 13 bases remained unmatched. TCRdb's copy holds only in-frame clones and misses some; the assay was immunoSEQ multiplex PCR. Of under 300,000 clones listed, about four fifths are singletons. The sequencing input was peripheral blood. The chain joins TRBV30 to TRBJ1-2; 7 nucleotides match TRBD1. The origin of this receptor is a human donor with COVID-19, enrolled during active disease. The donor label of this sample is uncertain. CDR3 DNA: TGTGCCTGGAGTGATATAGGCAGGGGGAAATCTTATGGCTACACCTTC. Translating gives CAWSDIGRGKSYGYTF.